Listed below are T cell receptor beta chains from one sample, sequenced in a study of T-cell reconstitution after alpha-beta-depleted transplantation in children. TCRdb ran MiXCR on the PCR reads and lists one entry per CDR3 protein. The table includes under 250,000 distinct CDR3 sequences, approximately 24% detected once. The material sequenced was PBMCs, mostly from graft donor cells, taken 360 days after TCRalphabeta/CD19-depleted stem cell transplant. These receptors came from a female patient under 10 years old who had a stem cell transplant for congenital amegakaryocytic thrombocytopenia, so the T cells may come from the graft donor. Both conserved end residues are part of each CDR3. Fields, in order: V gene, D gene, J gene, clone size, CDR3 DNA, CDR3 protein. A D gene is named only where the DNA matches it firmly. Expanded clones get a size class; other rows say once, few or many, or leave the size out.

TRBV6-1	NA	TRBJ2-3	NA	TGTGCCAGCATGTACGGCAAATTGACAGATACGCAGTATTTT	CASMYGKLTDTQYF
TRBV2	TRBD2	TRBJ2-3	NA	TGTGCCAGCAGTCTGGGACTAGCGGGGGGAAACACAGATACGCAGTATTTT	CASSLGLAGGNTDTQYF
TRBV29-1	NA	TRBJ2-5	NA	TGCAGCGGGAATTGGCGGGGGCCCGAGACCCAGTACTTC	CSGNWRGPETQYF
TRBV20-1	TRBD2	TRBJ2-1	NA	TGCAGTGCTGGATCACTAGCGGCCGACTCCTACAATGAGCAGTTCTTC	CSAGSLAADSYNEQFF
TRBV12-3/TRBV12-4	TRBD1	TRBJ2-7	few	TGTGCCAGCAGACCGACAGGGGTCCACGAGCAGTACTTC	CASRPTGVHEQYF
TRBV5-1	TRBD1	TRBJ2-4	NA	TGCGCCAGCAGCAAGGCACAGGGGGGCAAAAACATTCAGTACTTC	CASSKAQGGKNIQYF
TRBV12-3/TRBV12-4	TRBD2	TRBJ2-2	few	TGTGCCAGCAGCACTAGCGGGAGTTTGATCGGGGAGCTGTTTTTT	CASSTSGSLIGELFF
TRBV28	NA	TRBJ1-1	NA	TGTGCCAGCAGTTTCTCTACAGGGTACACTGAAGCTTTCTTT	CASSFSTGYTEAFF
TRBV5-1	NA	TRBJ2-3	few	TGCGCCAGCAGCTTCGATAGGTTTGGAGCAGATACGCAGTATTTT	CASSFDRFGADTQYF
TRBV20-1	NA	TRBJ1-1	NA	TGCAGTGCTAGTTTAGGTCATCTGAACACTGAAGCTTTCTTT	CSASLGHLNTEAFF
TRBV12-3/TRBV12-4	NA	TRBJ1-2	NA	TGTGCCAGCACGGTTGCCTATGGCTACACCTTC	CASTVAYGYTF
TRBV9	TRBD2	TRBJ2-1	NA	TGTGCCAGCAGCGCTTGGACTAGCGGGAGAGGGAATGAGCAGTTCTTC	CASSAWTSGRGNEQFF
TRBV28	NA	TRBJ1-6	NA	TGTGCCAGCAGTTTATCCCCAGGTCCGAGAGATTCACCCCTCCACTTT	CASSLSPGPRDSPLHF
TRBV28	NA	TRBJ2-7	NA	TGTGCCAGCAATCCTACAGGGCCCTACGAGCAGTACTTC	CASNPTGPYEQYF
TRBV12-3/TRBV12-4	NA	TRBJ2-3	NA	TGTGCCAGCAGTTTTGCCGTAGGAGATACGCAGTATTTT	CASSFAVGDTQYF
TRBV15	NA	TRBJ2-7	few	TGTGCCACCAGCGGGGAACGGGGGCCAAGTACCTACGAGCAGTACTTC	CATSGERGPSTYEQYF
TRBV30	NA	TRBJ2-5	NA	TGTGCCTGGAGTGTACGTTTTGGGGGGAAGGTTGAGACCCAGTACTTC	CAWSVRFGGKVETQYF
TRBV10-3	NA	TRBJ2-7	few	TGTGCCACCAAACCAGGGTCCCGGGCCTACGAGCAGTACTTC	CATKPGSRAYEQYF
TRBV7-9	TRBD2	TRBJ2-1	many	TGTGCCAGCAGCGGACTAGCGGGAGTCTTCAATGAGCAGTTCTTC	CASSGLAGVFNEQFF
TRBV10-3	NA	TRBJ2-1	NA	TGTGCCATCAGCAGGGAAAATGAGCAGTTCTTC	CAISRENEQFF
TRBV5-1	NA	TRBJ1-1	few	TGCGCCAGCACCCCGGAATGGAACACTGAAGCTTTCTTT	CASTPEWNTEAFF
TRBV7-8	NA	TRBJ2-1	NA	TGTGCCAGCAGCTTCCCCGAAGGGAGAAGGCTCTACAATGAGCAGTTCTTC	CASSFPEGRRLYNEQFF
TRBV29-1	TRBD1	TRBJ1-2	many	TGCAGCGTTGTTTCGGACAGGGCGAAAGCTAACTATGGCTACACCTTC	CSVVSDRAKANYGYTF
TRBV2	TRBD1	TRBJ1-4	few	TGTGCCAGCAGTTGGACAGGGAATGAAAAACTGTTTTTT	CASSWTGNEKLFF
TRBV20-1	TRBD2	TRBJ2-3	NA	TGCAGTGCTAGAGATCTCGGGGGGGGACATAATACGCAGTATTTT	CSARDLGGGHNTQYF
TRBV6-2/TRBV6-3	NA	TRBJ2-7	few	TGTGCCAGCAGTGGACAACTGATCTACGAGCAGTACTTC	CASSGQLIYEQYF
TRBV7-8	NA	TRBJ2-1	NA	TGTGCCAGCAGCTTAGTGGGAGGCCGCGCCTACAATGAGCAGTTCTTC	CASSLVGGRAYNEQFF
TRBV4-3	NA	TRBJ1-3	few	TGCGCCAGCAGTCCAGGACCGTCGAAAAGCTCTGGAAACACCATATATTTT	CASSPGPSKSSGNTIYF
TRBV5-6	TRBD2	TRBJ2-5	NA	TGTGCCAGCAGCTTGGTAGGGCTAGCGGGAGGCCAAGAGACCCAGTACTTC	CASSLVGLAGGQETQYF
TRBV3-1	NA	TRBJ1-1	NA	TGTGCCAGCAGTCAGGGAGCTCTGAACACTGAAGCTTTCTTT	CASSQGALNTEAFF
TRBV20-1	NA	TRBJ1-2	NA	TGCAGTGCTAGATTTTCGGGCGGCTATGGCTACACCTTC	CSARFSGGYGYTF